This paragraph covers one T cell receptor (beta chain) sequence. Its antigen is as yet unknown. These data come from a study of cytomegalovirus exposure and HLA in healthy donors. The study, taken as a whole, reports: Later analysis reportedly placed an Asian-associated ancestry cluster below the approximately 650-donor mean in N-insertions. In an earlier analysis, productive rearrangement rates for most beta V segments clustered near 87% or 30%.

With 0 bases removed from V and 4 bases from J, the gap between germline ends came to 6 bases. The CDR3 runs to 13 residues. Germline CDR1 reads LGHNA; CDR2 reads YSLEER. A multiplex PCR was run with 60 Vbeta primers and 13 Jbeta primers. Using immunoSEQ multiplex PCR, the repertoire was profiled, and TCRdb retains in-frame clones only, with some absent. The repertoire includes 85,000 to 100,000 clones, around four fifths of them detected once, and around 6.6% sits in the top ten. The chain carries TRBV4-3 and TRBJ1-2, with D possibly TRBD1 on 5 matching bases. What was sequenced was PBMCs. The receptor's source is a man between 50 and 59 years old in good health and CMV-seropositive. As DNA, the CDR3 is TGCGCCAGCAGCCAAGAAACAGGCTATGGCTACACCTTC. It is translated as CASSQETGYGYTF.